The 12 T cell receptor beta chains given below trace back to one sample, sequenced in a study of shared clonotypes between healthy human individuals. Data came from immunoSEQ multiplex PCR; TCRdb stores just in-frame clones and leaves some out. The sample records 300,000 or so clones, roughly 70% being singletons. The material sequenced was memory CD4+ T cells sorted from blood. As for subset: CD45RA-negative fraction. Receptors originate from a young man in good health.

The chain couples TRBV18 to TRBJ1-1; no firm D call. V was cut by 2 bases and J by 2 bases, with 9 bases left in between. The CDR3 length is 14 residues. Germline lookup yields CDR1 KGHSH and CDR2 LQKENI. CDR3 in amino acids: CASSPEVGNTEAFF. CDR3 nucleotide sequence: TGTGCCAGCTCACCAGAGGTGGGAAACACTGAAGCTTTCTTT.

V gene TRBV6-5 combines with J gene TRBJ2-7, with D uncertain. V dropped 5 bases and J dropped 0 bases, with 14 bases sitting between them. CDR1 and CDR2 (germline): MNHEY, SVGAGI. The length of the CDR3 is 15 residues. CDR3 coding DNA: TGTGCCAGCAGTCCCCGACAAGCCCACTCCTACGAGCAGTACTTC. Translation gives CASSPRQAHSYEQYF.

On this clone itself: Other DNA sequences of this sample code for an identical CDR3. CDR3 coding DNA: TGTGCCAGCAGCTGGGCTGGACAGGGCCAAGAGACCCAGTACTTC. Translated, it gives CASSWAGQGQETQYF. The chain joins TRBV5-6 to TRBJ2-5; TRBD1 matches 8 bases. This CDR3 contains 15 residues. Germline V gene sequence: CDR1 SGHDT, CDR2 YYEEEE. J was trimmed by 1 base and V by 3 bases; bases with no gene match: 5.

The V gene is TRBV5-4, the J gene TRBJ1-2, with D possibly being TRBD1 (6 bases). Germline values: CDR1 SGHNT, CDR2 YYREEE (reference sequence). Deletions cut 0 bases from V and 7 bases from J, with 16 bases between. The CDR3 is 15 residues long. CDR3 sequence: CASSLVNRAKAGYTF. In DNA, the CDR3 is TGTGCCAGCAGCTTGGTGAACAGGGCTAAAGCTGGCTACACCTTC.

The gene calls are TRBV14 and TRBJ1-2, with 12 bases fitting TRBD1. The CDR3 length is 17 residues. The V gene's germline CDR1 is SGHDN and CDR2 FVKESK. After removal of 3 bases from V and 6 bases from J, the junction contained 11 bases not matched to a gene. The CDR3 coding sequence is TGTGCCAGCAGCCAGGGATGGGGGACAGGGGGCCAGGATGGCTACACCTTC. Translating it yields CASSQGWGTGGQDGYTF.

This clone was detected only a few times. This chain connects TRBV19 to TRBJ1-4; D perhaps matches TRBD1 (5 bases). V gave up 3 bases and J gave up 7 bases, with 24 bases separating them. Germline CDR1 LNHDA, CDR2 SQIVND (reference sequence). There are 18 residues in the CDR3. The CDR3 loop reads CASSIRGGGPQRGEKLFF. For the CDR3, the DNA is TGTGCCAGTAGTATTAGGGGAGGAGGACCGCAAAGGGGTGAAAAACTGTTTTTT.

The chain joins TRBV5-4 to TRBJ2-1; 7 nucleotides match TRBD1. Germline CDR1 and CDR2: SGHNT and YYREEE (reference sequence). There are 14 residues in the CDR3. V was pared by 4 bases and J by 5 bases, with 6 bases of the junction left unmatched. CDR3 amino acids: CASSTRTGDNEQFF. For the CDR3, the DNA is TGTGCCAGCAGCACCAGGACAGGAGACAATGAGCAGTTCTTC.

DNA of the CDR3: TGTGCCAGCAGCCAAGCGACAGGCTCCTACGAGCAGTACTTC. Translation gives CASSQATGSYEQYF. The chain is built from TRBV4-2 and TRBJ2-7, with a tentative D call TRBD1 (6 bases). The germline V and J ends were trimmed by 1 base and 0 bases, with 7 bases remaining between them. The germline V gene has CDR1 LGHNA and CDR2 YNFKEQ. The CDR3 has 14 residues.

This sequence joins TRBV18 and TRBJ1-5; D possibly corresponds to TRBD1 (5 bases). Germline CDR1 and CDR2: KGHSH and LQKENI. V was pared by 3 bases and J by 2 bases, with 14 bases between. The CDR3 loop spans 16 amino acids. Here the CDR3 DNA reads TGTGCCAGCTCACCGATAAATTTAGGGGGCAATCAGCCCCAGCATTTT. This gives the protein CASSPINLGGNQPQHF. Drawing the rest from reference TRBV18 and TRBJ1-5, the complete variable domain is NAGVMQNPRHLVRRRGQEARLRCSPMKGHSHVYWYRQLPEEGLKFMVYLQKENIIDESGMPKERFSAEFPKEGPSILRIQQVVRGDSAAYFCASSPINLGGNQPQHFGDGTRLSIL.

V usage is TRBV13 and J usage is TRBJ2-2, with TRBD2 matching 9 bases. The CDR3 sequence is 18 residues long. From germline, CDR1 is PRHDT and CDR2 FYEKMQ (reference sequence). The trim removed 0 bases at V and 4 bases at J, leaving 9 bases unmatched. CDR3 DNA: TGTGCCAGCAGCTTAGGCGGGCTAGCGGGACCCTTCACCGGGGAGCTGTTTTTT. It codes for CASSLGGLAGPFTGELFF.

V usage is TRBV29-1 and J usage is TRBJ2-2; D is perhaps TRBD1 or TRBD2 (5 bases each). The CDR3 has 16 residues. Trimming pared 4 bases from V and 1 base from J, leaving 16 bases between. Germline assignment: CDR1 SQVTM and CDR2 ANQGSEA. The CDR3 DNA sequence: TGCAGCGTTGGAGGGGTCGGCAGGGAGAACACCGGGGAGCTGTTTTTT. This codes for CSVGGVGRENTGELFF.

This clone has just a few counts. DNA for the CDR3: TGTGCCAGCAGTCCCGGACTGATCTCTGGGGCCAACGTCCTGACTTTC. It specifies CASSPGLISGANVLTF. J is TRBJ2-6 and V is TRBV28; perhaps TRBD2 as D (5 bases). The V gene lost 5 bases and the J gene lost 0 bases, with 11 bases spanning the gap. This CDR3 comprises 16 residues. CDR1 and CDR2 (germline): MDHEN, SYDVKM.